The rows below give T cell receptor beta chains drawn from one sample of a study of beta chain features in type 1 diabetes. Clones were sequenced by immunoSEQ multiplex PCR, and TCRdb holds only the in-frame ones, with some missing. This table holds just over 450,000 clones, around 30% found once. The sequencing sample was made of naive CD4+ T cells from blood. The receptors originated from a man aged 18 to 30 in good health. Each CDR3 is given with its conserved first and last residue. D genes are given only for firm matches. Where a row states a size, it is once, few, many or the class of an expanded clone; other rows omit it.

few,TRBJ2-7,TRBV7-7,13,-,CASSLAGAYEQYF,TGTGCTAGCAGCTTAGCAGGGGCCTACGAGCAGTACTTC
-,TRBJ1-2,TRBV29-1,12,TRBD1,CSGMDRLGGYTF,TGCAGCGGGATGGACAGGTTGGGCGGCTACACCTTC
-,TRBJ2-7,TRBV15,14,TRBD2,CATSRGTSGYEQYF,TGTGCCACCAGCAGAGGGACTAGCGGGTACGAGCAGTACTTC
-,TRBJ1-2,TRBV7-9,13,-,CASSLGDNYGYTF,TGTGCCAGCAGCTTAGGTGATAACTATGGCTACACCTTC
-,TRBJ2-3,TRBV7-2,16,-,CASSLVPGFGADTQYF,TGTGCCAGCAGCTTAGTTCCAGGGTTTGGGGCAGATACGCAGTATTTT
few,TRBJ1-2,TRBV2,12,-,CASSDSYYGYTF,TGTGCCAGCTCGGACAGCTACTATGGCTACACCTTC
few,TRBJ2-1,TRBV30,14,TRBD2,CAWSRLAGGAEQFF,TGTGCCTGGAGTAGGCTAGCGGGAGGGGCTGAGCAGTTCTTC
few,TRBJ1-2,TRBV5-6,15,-,CASSLEGRGDYGYTF,TGTGCCAGCAGCTTGGAGGGGAGGGGTGACTATGGCTACACCTTC
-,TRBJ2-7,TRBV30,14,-,CAWSVPGSTSEQYF,TGTGCCTGGAGTGTACCGGGATCAACCTCCGAGCAGTACTTC
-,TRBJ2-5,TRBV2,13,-,CASSLTRRETQYF,TGTGCCAGCAGTTTGACACGGAGAGAGACCCAGTACTTC
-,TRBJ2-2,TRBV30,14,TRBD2,CAWSAGLAAGELFF,TGTGCCTGGAGTGCGGGTCTAGCGGCCGGGGAGCTGTTTTTT
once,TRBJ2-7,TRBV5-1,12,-,CASSLADREQYF,TGCGCCAGCAGCTTGGCCGACAGGGAGCAGTACTTC
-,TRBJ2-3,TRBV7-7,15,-,CASSLAGGPTDTQYF,TGTGCCAGCAGCTTAGCGGGGGGGCCCACAGATACGCAGTATTTT
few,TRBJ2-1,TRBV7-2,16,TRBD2,CASSSLAGLSYNEQFF,TGTGCCAGCAGCTCACTAGCGGGGCTTTCCTACAATGAGCAGTTCTTC
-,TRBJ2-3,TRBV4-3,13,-,CASSQVVTDTQYF,TGCGCCAGCAGCCAAGTTGTGACAGATACGCAGTATTTT
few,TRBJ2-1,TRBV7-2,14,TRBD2,CASSATSGINEQFF,TGTGCCAGCAGCGCGACTAGCGGGATCAATGAGCAGTTCTTC
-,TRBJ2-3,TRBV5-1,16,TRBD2,CASRRLAGPSTDTQYF,TGCGCCAGCCGCAGACTAGCGGGGCCTAGCACAGATACGCAGTATTTT
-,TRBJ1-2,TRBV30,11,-,CAWSVSYGYTF,TGTGCCTGGAGTGTTTCCTATGGCTACACCTTC
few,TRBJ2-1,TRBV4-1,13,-,CASSPPGPGKQFF,TGCGCCAGCAGCCCTCCGGGACCCGGAAAGCAGTTCTTC
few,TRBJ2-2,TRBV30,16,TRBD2,CAWRDLAGGDTGELFF,TGTGCCTGGAGAGATCTAGCGGGAGGGGACACCGGGGAGCTGTTTTTT
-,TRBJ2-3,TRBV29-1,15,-,CSVVDGGTGTDTQYF,TGCAGCGTTGTTGACGGGGGGACAGGCACAGATACGCAGTATTTT
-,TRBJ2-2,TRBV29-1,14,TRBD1,CSTTGGSFPGELFF,TGCAGCACCACAGGGGGAAGCTTCCCCGGGGAGCTGTTTTTT
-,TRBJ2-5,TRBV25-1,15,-,CASRGLPGQQETQYF,TGTGCCAGCAGGGGCCTACCCGGACAACAAGAGACCCAGTACTTC
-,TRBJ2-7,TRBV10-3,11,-,CAISPRDEQYF,TGTGCCATCAGTCCAAGGGACGAGCAGTACTTC
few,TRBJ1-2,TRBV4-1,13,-,CASSQTGQAGYTF,TGCGCCAGCAGCCAAACCGGGCAGGCCGGCTACACCTTC
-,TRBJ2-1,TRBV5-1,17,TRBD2,CASSFGLAGRSYNEQFF,TGCGCCAGCAGCTTCGGACTAGCGGGAAGGTCCTACAATGAGCAGTTCTTC
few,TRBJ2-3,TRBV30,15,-,CAWSPASFLGDTQYF,TGTGCCTGGAGTCCCGCTAGCTTTCTAGGAGATACGCAGTATTTT
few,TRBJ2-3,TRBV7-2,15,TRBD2,CASSLSSGRTDTQYF,TGTGCCAGCAGCTTATCTAGCGGCCGCACAGATACGCAGTATTTT
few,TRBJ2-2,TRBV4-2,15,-,CASSPGTDNTGELFF,TGTGCCAGCAGCCCCGGGACCGATAACACCGGGGAGCTGTTTTTT
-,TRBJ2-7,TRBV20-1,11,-,CSARQEYEQYF,TGCAGTGCTAGACAGGAATACGAGCAGTACTTC
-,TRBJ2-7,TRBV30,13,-,CAWSVSLNYEQYF,TGTGCCTGGAGTGTGAGTCTGAACTACGAGCAGTACTTC
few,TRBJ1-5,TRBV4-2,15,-,CASSQEWQGNQPQHF,TGTGCCAGCAGCCAAGAGTGGCAGGGCAATCAGCCCCAGCATTTT
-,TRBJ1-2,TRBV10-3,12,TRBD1,CATDPGGLGYTF,TGTGCCACCGATCCAGGGGGTCTGGGCTACACCTTC
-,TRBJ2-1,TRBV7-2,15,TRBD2,CASSSRSGRGNEQFF,TGTGCCAGCAGCTCCCGTAGCGGGAGGGGCAATGAGCAGTTCTTC
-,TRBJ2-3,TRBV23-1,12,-,CASREPTDTQYF,TGCGCCAGCAGGGAGCCCACAGATACGCAGTATTTT
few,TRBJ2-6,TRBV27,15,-,CASSTRGPGANVLTF,TGTGCCAGCAGTACAAGGGGTCCCGGGGCCAACGTCCTGACTTTC
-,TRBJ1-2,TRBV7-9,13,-,CASSLGRGYGYTF,TGTGCCAGCAGCCTCGGAAGAGGCTATGGCTACACCTTC
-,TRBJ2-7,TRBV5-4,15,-,CASSLGRGRSYEQYF,TGTGCCAGCAGCTTGGGCAGGGGAAGATCCTACGAGCAGTACTTC
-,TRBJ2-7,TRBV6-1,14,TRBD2,CASRPSGSSYEQYF,TGTGCCAGCAGGCCCAGCGGGAGCTCCTACGAGCAGTACTTC
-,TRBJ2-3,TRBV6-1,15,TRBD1,CASRLRDRTTDTQYF,TGTGCCAGCAGACTCCGGGACAGAACAACAGATACGCAGTATTTT
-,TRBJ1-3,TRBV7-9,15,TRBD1,CASSSRDRAGNTIYF,TGTGCCAGCAGCTCAAGAGACAGGGCTGGAAACACCATATATTTT
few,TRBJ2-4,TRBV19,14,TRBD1,CASSLSGTGNIQYF,TGTGCCAGTAGTCTCTCCGGGACAGGGAACATTCAGTACTTC
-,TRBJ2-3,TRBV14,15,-,CASSQSLARTDTQYF,TGTGCCAGCAGCCAATCCCTAGCCAGAACAGATACGCAGTATTTT
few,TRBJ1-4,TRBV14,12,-,CASSQLKKELFF,TGTGCCAGCAGCCAATTAAAAAAGGAACTGTTTTTT
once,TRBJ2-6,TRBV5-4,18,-,CASSLGLTGSSGANVLTF,TGTGCCAGCAGTTTAGGTTTGACGGGTAGCTCTGGGGCCAACGTCCTGACTTTC
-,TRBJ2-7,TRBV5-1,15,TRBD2,CASSTGTSGAYEQYF,TGCGCCAGCAGCACCGGGACTAGCGGGGCCTACGAGCAGTACTTC